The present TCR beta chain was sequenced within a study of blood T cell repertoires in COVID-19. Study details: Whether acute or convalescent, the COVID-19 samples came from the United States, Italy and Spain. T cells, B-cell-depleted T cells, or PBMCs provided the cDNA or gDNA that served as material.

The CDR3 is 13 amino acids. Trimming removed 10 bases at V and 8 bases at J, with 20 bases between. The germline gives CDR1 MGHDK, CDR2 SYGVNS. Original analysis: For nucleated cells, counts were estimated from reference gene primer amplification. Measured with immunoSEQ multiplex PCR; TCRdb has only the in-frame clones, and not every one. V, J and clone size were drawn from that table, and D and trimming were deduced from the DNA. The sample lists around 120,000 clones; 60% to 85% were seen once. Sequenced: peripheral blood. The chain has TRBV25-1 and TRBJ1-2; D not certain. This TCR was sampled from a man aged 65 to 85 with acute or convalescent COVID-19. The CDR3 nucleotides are TGTGCCACCCAGGTACTAGGCTTGGGGGGCTACACCTTC. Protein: CATQVLGLGGYTF.